The sequence of this T cell receptor (beta chain) was determined in a study of post-analysis software for immune sequencing data. Overall study findings and caveats: Controls significantly exceeded multiple sclerosis patients in normalized Chao1 diversity. Patients used five TRBV segments, including TRBV5-6, TRBV5-1 and TRBV20-1, more often than controls.

The CDR3 consists of 13 residues. Germline V gene sequence: CDR1 DFQATT, CDR2 SNEGSKA (reference sequence). The TCR beta cDNA libraries contained unique molecular identifiers. TCRdb re-analysed the PCR reads in MiXCR, keeping a single row per CDR3 protein. The table includes about 680,000 distinct CDR3 sequences, around 60% detected once. On this clonotype: What it recognizes is unknown.

The V gene is TRBV20-1, the J gene TRBJ2-5; D not certain. The DNA end is a closer match to TRBJ2-7, so the J assignment may be wrong. This TCR was recovered from a girl aged 2-10 years with multiple sclerosis. Sequencing was performed on blood. In DNA, the CDR3 is TGCAGTGCCTACGTCCAGCAGAGCTACGAGCAGTACTTC. As protein: CSAYVQQSYEQYF.